These 10 T cell receptor beta chains originate from one sample sequenced in a study of shared clonotypes between healthy human individuals (dated by TCRdb to 2020 to 2021). Preparation of the library involved the immunoSEQ multiplex PCR assay. Held by TCRdb, this immuneACCESS table contains in-frame sequences only and omits some clones. Under half of the omission traces to an unresolved V gene where checked; the cause of the rest is unknown. In all, the sample holds roughly 720,000 clones, and 90% of those were seen once. Of the sample, roughly 36% falls within the top ten clones. The sample consisted of memory CD8+ T cells from PBMCs. The intended sense of this specimen's cell subset or site label: CD45RO+ cells pooled with CCR7-negative TemRA cells. The receptors here all came from a man between 18 and 35 years old in good health. Some clones in this sample may be carry-over from other donors' samples.

This clone has only one observation. Additional DNA sequences in this sample encode the identical CDR3. V gene TRBV27 combines with J gene TRBJ2-2; D possibly matches TRBD1 or TRBD2 (5 bases each). The CDR3 sequence is 13 residues long. V was shortened by 6 bases and J by 6 bases, with 11 bases between the two germline ends. The germline V gene encodes CDR1 MNHEY and CDR2 SMNVEV (reference sequence). The CDR3 loop is CASSPRGAGELFF. The CDR3 coding sequence is TGTGCCAGCAGCCCACGAGGGGCCGGGGAGCTGTTTTTT.

The chain carries TRBV7-6 and TRBJ2-1, with 10 bases lining up with TRBD2. Germline-derived CDR1 and CDR2 are SGHVS and FNYEAQ. The CDR3 spans 14 residues. After removal of 11 bases from V and 8 bases from J, the junction contained 12 bases not matched to a gene. The DNA of the CDR3 is TGTGCCGTGCGGACACTAGCGGGATTGGATGAGCAGTTCTTC. This gives the protein CAVRTLAGLDEQFF.

Many counts were recorded for this clone. The chain employs TRBV4-1 and TRBJ1-2, with no clear D. The V end was cut by 0 bases, the J end by 8 bases, with 10 bases between. Germline CDR1 is MGHRA and CDR2 is YSYEKL. The CDR3 extends over 13 amino acids. CDR3 bases: TGCGCCAGCAGCCAAGATCTTCTAAAAGGCTACACCTTC. Its protein product is CASSQDLLKGYTF.

The CDR3 loop reads CASSLGGWDDQPQHF. DNA for the CDR3: TGTGCCAGCAGTTTAGGGGGGTGGGATGATCAGCCCCAGCATTTT. The chain links TRBV27 to TRBJ1-5; perhaps TRBD1 as D (5 bases). This CDR3 comprises 15 residues. Trimming shortened V by 2 bases and J by 5 bases, and 13 bases separated the two germline ends. Germline V gene sequence: CDR1 MNHEY, CDR2 SMNVEV (reference sequence).

V and J are TRBV7-9 and TRBJ2-7, with D possibly matching TRBD2 (5 bases). V shed 1 base and J shed 2 bases, with 9 bases lying between them. Germline CDR1 SEHNR, CDR2 FQNEAQ (reference sequence). This CDR3 comprises 14 residues. For the CDR3, the DNA is TGTGCCAGCAGCTTAGGCGGGCGGCCCTACGAGCAGTACTTC. Amino acid sequence: CASSLGGRPYEQYF. The full variable domain, its missing parts supplied by reference TRBV7-9 and TRBJ2-7, is DTGVSQNPRHKITKRGQNVTFRCDPISEHNRLYWYRQTLGQGPEFLTYFQNEAQLEKSRLLSDRFSAERPKGSFSTLEIQRTEQGDSAMYLCASSLGGRPYEQYFGPGTRLTVT.

This chain joins TRBV27 and TRBJ2-7; D not certain. This CDR3 has 14 amino acids. Trimming left V 1 base short and J 7 bases short, with 14 bases between. Germline CDR1 is MNHEY and CDR2 is SMNVEV (reference sequence). The CDR3 sequence: CASSLLRPPFEQYF. The CDR3 bases are TGTGCCAGCAGTTTATTGAGACCCCCTTTTGAGCAGTACTTC.

The rearrangement links TRBV27 to TRBJ1-2, with D possibly being TRBD1 (5 bases). This CDR3 spans 13 amino acids. Trimming cost V 4 bases and J 4 bases, with 10 bases left between them. The germline gives CDR1 MNHEY, CDR2 SMNVEV (reference sequence). CDR3 sequence reads: CASSSGRAYGYTF. DNA of the CDR3: TGTGCCAGCAGTTCGGGACGGGCCTATGGCTACACCTTC.

The chain couples TRBV14 to TRBJ2-1; 12 nucleotides agree with TRBD2. The CDR3 loop spans 15 amino acids. V shed 3 bases and J 6 bases; nucleotides not matched to a gene: 3. Germline assignment: CDR1 SGHDN and CDR2 FVKESK. CDR3 protein: CASSQRLAGANEQFF. The DNA of the CDR3 is TGTGCCAGCAGCCAGCGACTAGCGGGAGCCAATGAGCAGTTCTTC.

This chain's CDR3 is CSVEGDTEQYF. The CDR3, as DNA: TGCAGCGTTGAAGGGGACACGGAGCAGTACTTC. V gene TRBV29-1 combines with J gene TRBJ2-7; a possible D gene is TRBD1 (6 bases). CDR1 and CDR2 (germline): SQVTM, ANQGSEA. V lost 1 base and J 7 bases, leaving 8 bases between the germline ends. This CDR3 region has 11 residues.

This clone was observed once. The chain couples TRBV5-5 to TRBJ2-7; D might be TRBD2 (6 bases). CDR1 is SGHKS, CDR2 YYEKEE, per germline (reference sequence). This CDR3 is built from 18 residues. The V gene lost 0 bases and the J gene lost 2 bases, with 21 bases spanning the gap. DNA for the CDR3: TGTGCCAGCAGCTTGGACGGGGGTTACCCGAGCTTTGCCTACGAGCAGTACTTC. It yields the protein CASSLDGGYPSFAYEQYF.